The entry that follows covers one T cell receptor beta chain sequence. This clone's antigen is unknown. Within one base of it there is no much larger clone, and no base qualities were kept. A distance of 6 bases separates the germline ends of V and J, which lose 7 bases and 0 bases respectively. The germline V gene (reference sequence) supplies CDR1 MNHNY and CDR2 SVGAGI. Its CDR3 holds 13 amino acids, cysteine through phenylalanine. CDR3 DNA only is kept here, 39 bases in frame from base 1. The data belong to a study of blood T cell repertoires in COVID-19 (TCRdb year 2020). Concerning the study at large: Samples from collaborators originated in the United States, Italy and Spain and spanned both the acute and convalescent phases of COVID-19. Where available, HLA class I and class II types were obtained from metadata supplied by the sample provider rather than from assay-based typing. The material from the prospective study consisted of cDNA or gDNA derived from T cells, B-cell-depleted T cells, or PBMCs. Subjects who had been exposed to COVID-19, were actively infected with it, or had recovered from it provided the deeply sampled blood TCRbeta repertoires that made up the dataset. The repertoires were released in a freely available public database meant as a resource for research on the immune response to SARS-CoV-2. A de-identified subject ID, COVID-19 status, age in years and sex were almost always included in the sample metadata. Samples came from the ongoing ImmuneRACE study (first 160 participants) plus 1,254 subjects from 6 global collaborators. Here is what the overall study found, with its caveats: The quantity of clinical and demographic metadata differed by source and by participant and was supplied without curation.

Collaborating institutions collected whole blood in K2EDTA tubes following their own protocols. Collaborator samples were shipped for TCRbeta analysis as frozen whole blood, isolated PBMCs, or DNA extracted from either sample type. The immunoSEQ Assay, a bias-controlled multiplex PCR, was used to amplify TCRbeta CDR3 regions from genomic DNA. Regarding the original processing steps: The number of nucleated cells in each sample was estimated by amplification of reference gene primers within the assay. Sequence reads were collapsed and filtered to measure the absolute abundance of every unique TCRbeta CDR3 rearrangement. Productive Simpson clonality was computed per sample as the square root of Simpson's diversity index over productive rearrangements. The immuneACCESS repertoire file appears here via TCRdb, limited to in-frame rearrangements. These files lack a portion of the clones; in checked studies, under half of the deficit traces to unresolved V genes, and the cause of the others is not known. The DNA was the basis for D and trimming; V, J and clone size are from that table. The sample table records 200,000 to 250,000 clones; about four fifths of these occur just once. The ten most abundant clones make up about an eighth of the sample.

The receptor chain draws on TRBV6-6 and TRBJ2-2; too little of a D gene remains to name it. The sequence derives from a woman between 35 and 50 years old with acute or convalescent COVID-19. The material sequenced was peripheral blood. The nucleotide sequence is given as TGTGCCAGCACCTTGTCGAACACCGGGGAGCTGTTTTTT. The encoded protein is CASTLSNTGELFF.